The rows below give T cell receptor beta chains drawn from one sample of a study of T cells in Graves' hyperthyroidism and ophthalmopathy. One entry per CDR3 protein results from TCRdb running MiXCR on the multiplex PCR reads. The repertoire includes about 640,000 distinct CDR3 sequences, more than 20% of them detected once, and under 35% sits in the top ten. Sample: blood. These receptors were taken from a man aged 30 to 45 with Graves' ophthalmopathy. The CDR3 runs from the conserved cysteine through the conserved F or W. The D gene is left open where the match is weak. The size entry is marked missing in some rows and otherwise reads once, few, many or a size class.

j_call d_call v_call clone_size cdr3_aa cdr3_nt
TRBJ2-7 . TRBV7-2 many CASSLVSELYEQYF TGTGCCAGCAGCTTAGTTTCAGAGCTGTACGAGCAGTACTTC
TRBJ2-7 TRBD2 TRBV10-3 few CAITRTSSIEQYF TGTGCCATCACCAGGACTAGCTCCATTGAGCAGTACTTC
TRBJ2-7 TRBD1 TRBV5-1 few CASSGTGYSYEQYF TGCGCCAGCAGCGGGACAGGATATTCCTACGAGCAGTACTTC
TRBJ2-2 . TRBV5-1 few CASSLVSAANTGELFF TGCGCCAGCAGCTTGGTTAGCGCAGCGAACACCGGGGAGCTGTTTTTT
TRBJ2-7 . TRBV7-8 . CASSRPTGPKGYEQYF TGTGCCAGCAGCCGCCCTACAGGCCCAAAAGGCTACGAGCAGTACTTC
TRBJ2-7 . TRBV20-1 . CSARANRAYEQYF TGCAGTGCTAGAGCTAACCGGGCCTACGAGCAGTACTTC
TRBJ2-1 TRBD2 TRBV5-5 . CASSLVLAGGYEQFF TGTGCCAGCAGCTTGGTGTTAGCGGGAGGGTACGAGCAGTTCTTC
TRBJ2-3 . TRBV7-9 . CASSPTRGADTDTQYF TGTGCCAGCAGCCCAACCCGGGGGGCCGACACAGATACGCAGTATTTT
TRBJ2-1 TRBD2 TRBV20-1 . CSARVPLSGRGAREQFF TGCAGTGCTAGAGTCCCACTTAGCGGGAGGGGGGCTAGGGAGCAGTTCTTC
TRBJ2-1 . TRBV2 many CASSKGSYNEQFF TGTGCCAGCAGCAAGGGCAGCTACAATGAGCAGTTCTTC
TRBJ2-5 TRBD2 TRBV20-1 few CSARDQLFGTRSQETQYF TGCAGTGCTAGAGATCAGCTCTTTGGGACTAGATCCCAAGAGACCCAGTACTTC
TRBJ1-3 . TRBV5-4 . CASSYDSRSGNTIYF TGTGCCAGCAGCTACGACAGCCGCTCTGGAAACACCATATATTTT
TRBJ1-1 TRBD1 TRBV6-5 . CASSYWTGEAFF TGTGCCAGCAGTTACTGGACAGGTGAAGCTTTCTTT
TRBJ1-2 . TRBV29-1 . CSVEDRASRGGYTF TGCAGCGTTGAAGATCGGGCCTCGCGCGGTGGCTACACCTTC
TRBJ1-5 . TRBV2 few CASSEAPRSNQPQHF TGTGCCAGCAGTGAAGCGCCTCGTAGCAATCAGCCCCAGCATTTT
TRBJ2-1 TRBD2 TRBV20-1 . CSLAGGPGSYNEQFF TGCAGCTTAGCGGGAGGGCCCGGCTCCTACAATGAGCAGTTCTTC
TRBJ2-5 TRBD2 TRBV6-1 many CASRASAGGGETQYF TGTGCCAGCAGAGCGAGTGCGGGAGGGGGGGAGACCCAGTACTTC
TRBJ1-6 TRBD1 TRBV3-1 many CASSQLTGTGPNSPLHF TGTGCCAGCAGCCAACTTACCGGGACAGGCCCTAATTCACCCCTCCACTTT
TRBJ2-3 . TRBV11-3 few CASSSGSAGTGNTQYF TGTGCCAGCAGCTCCGGGTCCGCGGGGACGGGGAATACGCAGTATTTT
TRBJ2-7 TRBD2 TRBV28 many CASSAGTSGRVYEQYF TGTGCCAGCAGTGCCGGGACTAGCGGGAGGGTCTACGAGCAGTACTTC